These 20 T cell receptor beta chains were sequenced from one sample in a study of T cell responses to AZD1222 COVID-19 vaccine. Repertoires were generated with immunoSEQ multiplex PCR, while TCRdb's copy carries only in-frame clones and drops some. Among around 99,000 clones listed, around 94% were seen once. This sample comprised peripheral blood, obtained on day 0 of AZD1222 vaccination. All receptors derive from an adult in good health.

The J gene is TRBJ2-1, the V gene TRBV6-2 or TRBV6-3; TRBD1 matches at 7 bases. Germline V gives CDR1 MNHEY, CDR2 SVGEGT. With 4 bases clipped from V and 0 bases from J, the junction kept 3 bases outside the gene matches. The CDR3 has 15 residues. DNA of the CDR3: TGTGCCAGCAGTTTACAGGGGTTCTCCTACAATGAGCAGTTCTTC. It codes for CASSLQGFSYNEQFF.

The chain has TRBV7-3 and TRBJ2-4; D is unclear. Germline assignment: CDR1 SGHTA and CDR2 FQGTGA. With 1 base removed from V and 0 bases from J, the gap between germline ends came to 10 bases. The CDR3 is made up of 16 amino acids. This CDR3 is CASSLRLPLAKNIQYF. The CDR3 DNA is TGTGCCAGCAGCTTAAGATTGCCACTAGCCAAAAACATTCAGTACTTC.

V usage is TRBV15 and J usage is TRBJ1-1; D remains ambiguous. The germline V gene encodes CDR1 LNHNV and CDR2 YYDKDF (reference sequence). CDR3 length equals 14 residues. Between the trimmed V and J ends, which lost 0 bases and 7 bases, there was a span of 12 bases. Here the CDR3 DNA reads TGTGCCACCAGCAGAGATCTCCGTTGGGGTGAAGCTTTCTTT. Protein product: CATSRDLRWGEAFF.

The sample holds one count of this clone. The chain has TRBV5-4 and TRBJ1-2, with unresolved D. The CDR3 is made up of 13 amino acids. V was shortened by 1 base and J by 6 bases, with 10 bases between the two germline ends. The germline gives CDR1 SGHNT, CDR2 YYREEE (reference sequence). The CDR3 reads CASSLFAANGYTF. The CDR3 DNA reads as TGTGCCAGCAGCTTGTTTGCGGCCAATGGCTACACCTTC.

Within the sample, this clone is medium-sized (0.01 to 0.1%). The V gene is TRBV19, the J gene TRBJ1-3; D unclear. The V gene's germline CDR1 is LNHDA and CDR2 SQIVND (reference sequence). The CDR3 runs to 11 residues. The V and J ends lost 7 bases and 7 bases respectively, with 8 bases between them. CDR3 loop: CASIGSNTIYF. Here the CDR3 DNA reads TGTGCCAGTATAGGGTCGAACACCATATATTTT.

The chain joins TRBV6-5 to TRBJ2-3; D is unresolved. The V gene lost 7 bases and the J gene lost 5 bases, with 16 bases spanning the gap. Looked up from germline, CDR1 is MNHEY and CDR2 is SVGAGI. The CDR3 consists of 14 residues. The CDR3 coding sequence is TGTGCCAGCAACATGCAGGCCTCGGGAGATACGCAGTATTTT. Translated, it gives CASNMQASGDTQYF.

The V gene is TRBV7-9, the J gene TRBJ2-7; D ambiguous. V was cut by 1 base and J by 2 bases, with 12 bases left in between. The CDR3 contains 15 residues. The germline CDR1 and CDR2 sequences are SEHNR and FQNEAQ (reference sequence). The CDR3: CASSLVVGRAYEQYF. The CDR3 DNA reads as TGTGCCAGCAGCTTAGTGGTCGGACGGGCCTACGAGCAGTACTTC.

J is TRBJ2-7 and V is TRBV4-1; 11 bases line up with TRBD2. The CDR3 totals 16 residues. V gave up 0 bases and J gave up 2 bases; unmatched junction bases: 3. Germline V gene sequence: CDR1 MGHRA, CDR2 YSYEKL. The CDR3 nucleotides are TGCGCCAGCAGCCAAGAACCTAGCGGGGGGACCTACGAGCAGTACTTC. Protein: CASSQEPSGGTYEQYF.

The chain carries TRBV19 and TRBJ2-6; possibly TRBD1 or TRBD2 for D (5 bases each). Germline CDR1 reads LNHDA; CDR2 reads SQIVND (reference sequence). V shed 7 bases and J shed 10 bases, with 11 bases lying between them. This CDR3 has 12 amino acids. CDR3 in DNA: TGTGCCAGTACGGGGACCGCTAACGTCCTGACTTTC. The encoded protein is CASTGTANVLTF.

CDR3 sequence reads: CASMAADEQFF. Here the CDR3 DNA reads TGTGCCAGCATGGCGGCCGATGAGCAGTTCTTC. The chain carries TRBV2 and TRBJ2-1; D unresolved. The CDR3 length is 11 residues. Germline CDR1 and CDR2: SNHLY and FYNNEI. V lost 7 bases and J 8 bases, leaving 9 bases between the germline ends. Combining the CDR3 with reference TRBV2 and TRBJ2-1 gives the whole variable domain EPEVTQTPSHQVTQMGQEVILRCVPISNHLYFYWYRQILGQKVEFLVSFYNNEISEKSEIFDDQFSVERPDGSNFTLKIRSTKLEDSAMYFCASMAADEQFFGPGTRLTVL.

V usage is TRBV28 and J usage is TRBJ2-7; D gene ambiguous. This CDR3 spans 16 amino acids. The V gene lost 5 bases and the J gene lost 2 bases, with 19 bases spanning the gap. Germline CDR1 MDHEN, CDR2 SYDVKM. CDR3 DNA: TGTGCCAGCAGTCCTCAGATAGGGCAGGCCACCTACGAGCAGTACTTC. It yields the protein CASSPQIGQATYEQYF.

This rearrangement joins TRBV19 to TRBJ2-1, with 9 bases that match TRBD2. The CDR3 is 17 amino acids. CDR1 and CDR2 (germline): LNHDA, SQIVND (reference sequence). Unmatched junction bases numbered 7, after V lost 4 bases and J lost 0 bases. CDR3 DNA: TGTGCCAGTAGTACGTTTTATAGCGGGGGCTCCTACAATGAGCAGTTCTTC. The encoded protein is CASSTFYSGGSYNEQFF.

The chain has TRBV4-1 and TRBJ1-6, with D uncertain. This CDR3 has 16 amino acids. The ends were cut back, 1 base at V and 0 bases at J, with 7 bases in the middle. The germline V gene encodes CDR1 MGHRA and CDR2 YSYEKL. The CDR3 DNA is TGCGCCAGCAGCCAAGGAGGACTCTCCTATAATTCACCCCTCCACTTT. Translated, it gives CASSQGGLSYNSPLHF.

J is TRBJ1-2 and V is TRBV4-3; D may be TRBD1 (5 bases). The germline CDR1 and CDR2 sequences are LGHNA and YSLEER. V was pared by 4 bases and J by 8 bases, with 23 bases between. The CDR3 totals 16 residues. The CDR3 nucleotides read TGCGCCAGCAGCCCAGGGTCTGGACCCAGGACGTGGGGCTACACCTTC. Its translation is CASSPGSGPRTWGYTF.

The gene calls are TRBV11-1 and TRBJ1-1; D is unresolved. The CDR3 consists of 13 residues. Deletions cut 1 base from V and 4 bases from J, with 7 bases between. Germline V gene sequence: CDR1 SGHAT, CDR2 FQDESV (reference sequence). CDR3 nucleotides: TGTGCCAGCAGCTTAGAGGCCGGCACTGAAGCTTTCTTT. This codes for CASSLEAGTEAFF.

This clone appeared a single time. The V call is TRBV21-1, the J call TRBJ2-1; the D segment call TRBD2 is taken from the table without a DNA check. TRBV21-1 is labeled a pseudogene. There are 18 residues in the CDR3. CDR3 sequence (DNA): TGTGCCAGCAGCAAATCCGCTAGCGGGAGGAGCTCCTACAATGAGCAGTTCTTC. As protein: CASSKSASGRSSYNEQFF.

The rearrangement joins TRBV4-2 to TRBJ2-1, with TRBD2 matching over 8 bases. CDR3 size: 15 residues. Germline-derived CDR1 and CDR2 are LGHNA and YNFKEQ. V shed 5 bases and J 0 bases; nucleotides not matched to a gene: 3. CDR3 amino acids: CASSETSASYNEQFF. Written as DNA, the CDR3 is TGTGCCAGCAGCGAGACTAGCGCCTCCTACAATGAGCAGTTCTTC.

V usage is TRBV2 and J usage is TRBJ2-1; TRBD2 agrees at 9 bases. The CDR3 extends over 14 amino acids. V gave up 6 bases and J gave up 7 bases; unmatched junction bases: 7. Germline CDR1 is SNHLY and CDR2 is FYNNEI. Written as DNA, the CDR3 is TGTGCCAGCAGAGTTCGGCGGGGGGGGAATGAGCAGTTCTTC. This gives the protein CASRVRRGGNEQFF.

This sequence joins TRBV6-5 and TRBJ1-4; a possible D gene is TRBD1 (6 bases). The CDR3 covers 16 residues. Between the trimmed V and J ends, which lost 2 bases and 10 bases, there was a span of 20 bases. Germline V CDR1 and CDR2: MNHEY, SVGAGI. CDR3 bases: TGTGCCAGCAGTTACGAGGCAGGGGAGGTCGGGGGAAAACTGTTTTTT. Translating gives CASSYEAGEVGGKLFF.

V gene TRBV10-1 combines with J gene TRBJ1-1; 7 bases are shared with TRBD1. This CDR3 is 14 amino acids long. The V gene end was trimmed by 9 bases and the J gene end by 1 base; junction bases not matched to a gene: 8. CDR1 and CDR2 from the germline V gene are WNHNN and SYGVQD (reference sequence). The CDR3 region is CARTIDRENTEAFF. The DNA for the CDR3 is TGCGCCAGGACCATCGACAGGGAGAACACTGAAGCTTTCTTT.